Each of the 8 T cell receptor beta chains below was sequenced from the same sample in a study of shared clonotypes between healthy human individuals. Assay used: immunoSEQ multiplex PCR; TCRdb lists only in-frame clones, some missing. The data show about 1,900,000 clones, with roughly 94% seen just once and more than 0.9% held by the top ten. CD45RO-negative, CCR7-selected cells formed the naive CD8 fraction, which excluded terminally differentiated effector memory CD45RA+ cells. The source material was naive CD8+ T cells sorted from blood. These receptors were obtained from a man aged 18 to 30 in good health.

V and J are TRBV11-2 and TRBJ1-6; the D is unclear. The CDR3 has 18 residues. Trimming shortened V by 1 base and J by 0 bases, and 13 bases separated the two germline ends. Germline lookup yields CDR1 SGHAT and CDR2 FQNNGV. CDR3 sequence reads: CASSLADAGSSYNSPLHF. The CDR3 DNA reads as TGTGCCAGCAGCTTAGCCGACGCTGGCAGCTCCTATAATTCACCCCTCCACTTT.

The J gene is TRBJ1-2, the V gene TRBV10-3; 8 bases match TRBD1. The CDR3 consists of 14 residues. V was pared by 7 bases and J by 8 bases, with 12 bases of the junction left unmatched. Per the germline V gene, CDR1 is ENHRY and CDR2 is SYGVKD. The CDR3: CAIKGQDAYEGYTF. In DNA form, the CDR3 reads TGTGCCATCAAGGGACAGGACGCCTATGAGGGCTACACCTTC.

The chain links TRBV2 to TRBJ1-4, with D unclear. This CDR3 contains 11 residues. Germline loops: CDR1 SNHLY, CDR2 FYNNEI. V lost 9 bases to trimming and J lost 8 bases, with 10 bases between them. Here the CDR3 DNA reads TGTGCCAGGAAATATGGCGAAAAACTGTTTTTT. Translating it yields CARKYGEKLFF.

This clone is a singleton in its sample. The V call is TRBV4-1, the J call TRBJ2-4; the D gene is possibly TRBD1 (6 bases). V gave up 1 base and J gave up 8 bases, with 6 bases separating them. Germline lookup yields CDR1 MGHRA and CDR2 YSYEKL. This CDR3 spans 12 amino acids. CDR3 DNA: TGCGCCAGCAGCCAAGGACAGGACATTCAGTACTTC. It is translated as CASSQGQDIQYF.

The chain couples TRBV9 to TRBJ1-6; 9 bases map to TRBD1. The CDR3 sequence is 16 residues long. With V trimmed by 3 bases and J by 4 bases, 5 bases remained unmatched. CDR1 SGDLS and CDR2 YYNGEE come from the germline V gene. CDR3 sequence: CASSGDRDGYNSPLHF. Here the CDR3 DNA reads TGTGCCAGCAGCGGGGACAGGGATGGATATAATTCACCCCTCCACTTT.

About this clone: Within the sample, other DNA sequences also encode this same CDR3. V usage is TRBV6-5 and J usage is TRBJ1-5; D gene uncertain. In germline, CDR1 is MNHEY, CDR2 SVGAGI. V was clipped by 2 bases and J by 5 bases, with 7 bases between them. The CDR3 sequence is 13 residues long. CDR3 loop: CASSYGRDQPQHF. For the CDR3, the DNA is TGTGCCAGCAGTTACGGCAGAGATCAGCCCCAGCATTTT.

The chain joins TRBV2 to TRBJ2-3; 7 nucleotides align to TRBD2. The CDR3 spans 18 residues. CDR1 SNHLY and CDR2 FYNNEI come from the germline V gene. V was clipped by 6 bases and J by 2 bases; unmatched bases: 17. The DNA of the CDR3 is TGTGCCAGCAGCCTCCTCGGGGGAAGCGGGGCCGTCACAGATACGCAGTATTTT. Protein product: CASSLLGGSGAVTDTQYF.

The chain employs TRBV11-2 and TRBJ1-6; D perhaps matches TRBD1 (5 bases). V was pared by 5 bases and J by 10 bases, with 15 bases between. Germline V gives CDR1 SGHAT, CDR2 FQNNGV. The CDR3 sequence is 14 residues long. The CDR3 DNA follows: TGTGCCAGCAGCCGGGCGGGGGAGGGCTCACCCCTCCACTTT. Its protein is CASSRAGEGSPLHF.